Listed below are T cell receptor beta chains from one sample, sequenced in a study of shared clonotypes between healthy human individuals. Some clones are missing from TCRdb's copy, which holds only in-frame ones; the method was immunoSEQ multiplex PCR. The top ten hold roughly 49% of the sample, which has around 88,000 clones, around 68% seen once. Sequences were obtained from memory CD8+ T cells sorted from blood. The receptor set was obtained from a man aged 25-40 years in good health. Each CDR3 is given with its conserved first and last residue. D genes are given only for firm matches. A clone size is listed for some rows: how often the clone was seen (once, few, many), or a class if it is expanded.

d_call clone_size j_call v_call cdr3_nt cdr3_aa
TRBD1 - TRBJ2-1 TRBV25-1 TGTGCCAGCAGTGGCCGGGACAGGAGCTACAATGAGCAGTTCTTC CASSGRDRSYNEQFF
TRBD2 - TRBJ2-3 TRBV19 TGTGCCAGTAGTGGGAGGACTAGCGGGTGGATGGATACGCAGTATTTT CASSGRTSGWMDTQYF
- - TRBJ2-6 TRBV7-9 TGTGCCAGCAGCATACTTGGCAGGGGGGTCCCTGGGGCCAACGTCCTGACTTTC CASSILGRGVPGANVLTF
TRBD1 few TRBJ2-1 TRBV27 TGTGCCAGCAGTTGGGGACAGGTGGCCAATGAGCAGTTCTTC CASSWGQVANEQFF
- - TRBJ2-7 TRBV30 TGTGCCTGGAGTGTAGGGGGATCCAAGTACTACGAGCAGTACTTC CAWSVGGSKYYEQYF
TRBD2 - TRBJ2-7 TRBV10-3 TGTGCCATCAGTGAGGGACTAGCGGGAGCAAGGGAGCAGTACTTC CAISEGLAGAREQYF
- many TRBJ2-7 TRBV11-2 TGTGCCACGGGGGTTTCTTCGGTCCACGAGCAGTACTTC CATGVSSVHEQYF
- few TRBJ1-2 TRBV2 TGTGCCAGCAGAACAGGGATTGGCTACACCTTC CASRTGIGYTF
TRBD1 - TRBJ2-7 TRBV7-8 TGTGCCAGCAGCTTAGGACCCGCAGGGGGCGGTAGCTCCTACGAGCAGTACTTC CASSLGPAGGGSSYEQYF
- - TRBJ1-4 TRBV4-1 TGCGCCAGCAGCCAAGAAGGGTCAAAGGGGTATGCAACTAATGAAAAACTGTTTTTT CASSQEGSKGYATNEKLFF
- - TRBJ2-1 TRBV11-2 TGTGCCAGCAGCTGGCTCCGCGGCGCGGGTGAGCAGTTCTTC CASSWLRGAGEQFF
- - TRBJ1-4 TRBV6-5 TGTGCCAGCAGTTACTCTCTTGGGGGGCTGGATGAAAAACTGTTTTTT CASSYSLGGLDEKLFF
- - TRBJ2-5 TRBV21-1 TGTGCCAGCAGCAAAGAGTCTGGACAGAGGTACCAAGAGACCCAGTACTTC CASSKESGQRYQETQYF
- - TRBJ2-1 TRBV6-5 TGTGCCAGCAGTTGGACTCACGGGGATGAGCAGTTCTTC CASSWTHGDEQFF
TRBD1 medium-sized TRBJ1-5 TRBV7-8 TGTGCCAGCAGCATTGACGGACAGGGAGGGGATCAGCCCCAGCATTTT CASSIDGQGGDQPQHF
- many TRBJ1-2 TRBV28 TGTGCCAGCAGTTGGAACTATGGCTACACCTTC CASSWNYGYTF
TRBD1 - TRBJ2-7 TRBV6-5 TGTGCCAGCAGCGGGACAGGGTCGGACGAGCAGTACTTC CASSGTGSDEQYF
- - TRBJ2-7 TRBV7-2 TGTGCCAGCAGCTTAAGTGGCCTGGACAACGAGCAGTACTTC CASSLSGLDNEQYF
- - TRBJ1-1 TRBV28 TGTGCCAGCAGTTTGACAACCCGACTGGACAGGAACACTGAAGCTTTCTTT CASSLTTRLDRNTEAFF
TRBD2 - TRBJ2-3 TRBV6-4 TGTGCCAGCAGCTATAGCGGGAGCACAGATACGCAGTATTTT CASSYSGSTDTQYF
- once TRBJ2-7 TRBV2 TGTGCCAGCAGTGATTTGGTGGCGAGATACGAGCAGTACTTC CASSDLVARYEQYF
- - TRBJ1-2 TRBV10-3 TGTGCCATCGGGAGAGGACCCTATGGCTACACCTTC CAIGRGPYGYTF
- - TRBJ2-5 TRBV7-9 TGTGCCAGCAGCTATCCCGGACAAAGATTGATGGAGACCCAGTACTTC CASSYPGQRLMETQYF
- few TRBJ1-1 TRBV28 TGTGCCAGCAGTTTAATTAAGGGGGCTGAAGCTTTCTTT CASSLIKGAEAFF
- - TRBJ1-1 TRBV6-8 TGTGCCAGCAGACTGAACTGGAACACTGAAGCTTTCTTT CASRLNWNTEAFF
TRBD1 - TRBJ2-5 TRBV27 TGTGCCAGCAGTTCCTGGGGACAGGGGGCTGGAAAGACCCAGTACTTC CASSSWGQGAGKTQYF
- - TRBJ1-4 TRBV5-6 TGTGCCAGCAGCCTCCTGTCAGGAGCGGGTAATGAAAAACTGTTTTTT CASSLLSGAGNEKLFF
- - TRBJ2-7 TRBV5-4 TGTGCCAGCAGCTTGGAATCCCCGTCCTACGAGCAGTACTTC CASSLESPSYEQYF
TRBD1 - TRBJ2-1 TRBV4-3 TGCGCCAGCAGCCAAGAAGGGGGCGCGGTATACAATGAGCAGTTCTTC CASSQEGGAVYNEQFF
- - TRBJ2-7 TRBV13 TGTGCCAGCAGCGGGACGGGCCCTGGGTCCTACGAGCAGTACTTC CASSGTGPGSYEQYF
- - TRBJ2-5 TRBV9 TGTGCCAGCAGCGCATGGGAGTACCAAGAGACCCAGTACTTC CASSAWEYQETQYF
TRBD2 - TRBJ2-1 TRBV15 TGTGCCACCGCGACTAGCGGGGCAAATGAGCAGTTCTTC CATATSGANEQFF
TRBD2 - TRBJ2-5 TRBV19 TGTGCCAGTAGTATAGCGGGAGGGCCGCGGGAGACCCAGTACTTC CASSIAGGPRETQYF
TRBD2 - TRBJ2-5 TRBV25-1 TGTGCCAGCAGTGGGGGAGGGAGGGCCCAAGAGACCCAGTACTTC CASSGGGRAQETQYF
- once TRBJ2-7 TRBV5-5 TGTGCCAGCAGCTTGGAATACAGGTTGACCTACGAGCAGTACTTC CASSLEYRLTYEQYF
TRBD2 - TRBJ2-1 TRBV29-1 TGCAGTGCCCGGGGACTAGCGGTCTTCAATGAGCAGTTCTTC CSARGLAVFNEQFF
- - TRBJ2-7 TRBV6-1 TGTGCCAGCAGGCAGATTAACTACGAGCAGTACTTC CASRQINYEQYF
- many TRBJ2-2 TRBV7-8 TGTGCCAGCAGCTTACAACAATTAAACACCGGGGAGCTGTTTTTT CASSLQQLNTGELFF